The clone carrying this T cell receptor (beta chain) has a handful of counts. In the original processing: How many nucleated cells were present was estimated from reference gene primer amplification. The data were produced by immunoSEQ multiplex PCR, yet TCRdb's version contains in-frame clones alone and is incomplete. D and trimming were read from the DNA, whereas the V and J calls and clone size are those reported in that table. The sample lists some 200,000 clones, 80% to 90% seen once, with approximately 12% in the top ten. Patients at the Seattle site were enrolled during active infection and followed longitudinally. J lost 10 bases, V lost 0 bases, and 1 base had no gene match. The CDR3 spans 11 residues. Per germline, CDR1 SGHRS and CDR2 YFSETQ. This record belongs to a study of blood T cell repertoires in COVID-19. Study-level information: Whether acute or convalescent, the COVID-19 samples came from the United States, Italy and Spain. T cells, B-cell-depleted T cells, or PBMCs provided the cDNA or gDNA that served as material.

This rearrangement joins TRBV5-1 to TRBJ2-7; 7 nucleotides line up with TRBD2. Sequencing was performed on peripheral blood. The receptor comes from a woman in her 70s with COVID-19, enrolled during active disease. CDR3 region: CASSLVGLQYF. For the CDR3, the DNA is TGCGCCAGCAGCTTGGTGGGACTACAGTACTTC.